Each of the 19 T cell receptor beta chains below was sequenced from the same sample in a study of blood T cell repertoires in COVID-19. The method was immunoSEQ multiplex PCR; TCRdb's version includes in-frame clones alone and lacks a portion of them. The sample includes roughly 310,000 clones, roughly nine tenths of them seen just once. Sequencing was performed on PBMCs or T cells enriched from blood (not recorded which). Receptors originate from a man aged 55-75 years who had recovered from COVID-19.

The chain couples TRBV10-3 to TRBJ1-4; no clear D. CDR1 and CDR2 from the germline V gene are ENHRY and SYGVKD. V shed 3 bases and J shed 0 bases, with 8 bases lying between them. This CDR3 is built from 15 residues. CDR3 nucleotide sequence: TGTGCCATCAGTGATAGCCTCACAACTAATGAAAAACTGTTTTTT. Translated, it gives CAISDSLTTNEKLFF.

This chain uses TRBV5-1 with TRBJ2-1; TRBD2 agrees at 14 bases. This CDR3 has 15 amino acids. Trimming removed 3 bases from V and 5 bases from J; junction bases left unmatched: 1. Germline V CDR1 and CDR2: SGHRS, YFSETQ. CDR3 in DNA: TGCGCCAGCAGCTCGGGACTAGCGGGGGACAATGAGCAGTTCTTC. Its translation: CASSSGLAGDNEQFF.

V and J are TRBV19 and TRBJ1-4, with a weak D call TRBD1 (6 bases). The ends were cut back, 5 bases at V and 4 bases at J, with 14 bases in the middle. Germline V gene lookup returns CDR1 LNHDA and CDR2 SQIVND (reference sequence). CDR3 length equals 15 residues. The CDR3 DNA sequence: TGTGCCAGTAGTGACGCCAGGGGTTATAATGAAAAACTGTTTTTT. Protein: CASSDARGYNEKLFF.

This clone was observed a single time. The rearrangement links TRBV19 to TRBJ2-7; D gene uncertain. Trimming took off 3 bases at V and 6 bases at J, with 15 bases between the two ends. The CDR3 is 14 residues long. Germline CDR1 is LNHDA and CDR2 is SQIVND (reference sequence). CDR3 coding DNA: TGTGCCAGTAGTATTGAGTCCATTTCGGGCGAGCAGTACTTC. Residues: CASSIESISGEQYF.

The V and J genes are TRBV3-1 (or the pseudogene TRBV3-2) and TRBJ1-5, with a tentative D call TRBD1 (5 bases). Trimming stripped 3 bases from V and 4 bases from J, with 16 bases between. The germline V gene encodes CDR1 LGHDT and CDR2 YNNKEL (reference sequence). CDR3 length: 16 amino acids. Here the CDR3 DNA reads TGTGCCAGCAGCCAGGGTCATTCCAGGGCGAATCAGCCCCAGCATTTT. Translating it yields CASSQGHSRANQPQHF.

This chain uses TRBV14 with TRBJ2-5; tentatively, D is TRBD2 (6 bases). The CDR3 has 14 amino acids. CDR1 and CDR2 (germline): SGHDN, FVKESK. V shed 0 bases and J shed 5 bases, with 10 bases lying between them. The CDR3 loop reads CASSQDLGGETQYF. The CDR3 DNA reads TGTGCCAGCAGCCAAGATCTCGGAGGGGAGACCCAGTACTTC.

In this sample, this clone turned up once. The rearrangement uses TRBV10-3 and TRBJ2-5, with 8 positions matching TRBD2. Germline values: CDR1 ENHRY, CDR2 SYGVKD. The junction had 1 base not matched to a gene; V was cut back by 5 bases and J by 2 bases. The CDR3 length is 13 residues. CDR3 region: CAISRGGQETQYF. The CDR3, as DNA: TGTGCCATCAGTCGGGGGGGTCAAGAGACCCAGTACTTC.

This clone was detected a few times. The chain carries TRBV19 and TRBJ1-6; D not resolved. Trimming pared 11 bases from V and 7 bases from J, leaving 15 bases between. The CDR3 runs 13 residues. Germline values: CDR1 LNHDA, CDR2 SQIVND (reference sequence). The CDR3 sequence is CAASSAGNSPLHF. The CDR3 nucleotides are TGTGCCGCGAGTTCGGCGGGGAATTCACCCCTCCACTTT.

J is TRBJ2-3 and V is TRBV11-3, with TRBD1 matching over 7 bases. Trimming at V came to 5 bases and at J to 0 bases, leaving 5 bases not matched to a gene. Germline V gene lookup returns CDR1 SGHNT and CDR2 YENEEA. CDR3 length: 15 residues. CDR3 coding DNA: TGTGCCAGCAGCCTCCCAGGGGGTAGCACAGATACGCAGTATTTT. This translates into CASSLPGGSTDTQYF.

The chain employs TRBV4-3 and TRBJ2-3; 8 nucleotides match TRBD2. Germline V gives CDR1 LGHNA, CDR2 YSLEER. The CDR3 is 17 residues long. Germline trimming cut 2 bases from V and 2 bases from J; bases unmatched to any gene: 9. The CDR3 DNA follows: TGCGCCAGCAGCCAAAGCCTGACTAGCGCGGTCACAGATACGCAGTATTTT. Protein sequence: CASSQSLTSAVTDTQYF.

The genes are TRBV2 and TRBJ2-7, with a weak D call TRBD1 (6 bases). The CDR3 runs 13 residues. Per the germline V gene, CDR1 is SNHLY and CDR2 is FYNNEI. The V gene lost 7 bases and the J gene lost 4 bases, with 14 bases spanning the gap. The CDR3 here is CASIRPGTYEQYF. In DNA form, the CDR3 reads TGTGCCAGCATTCGGCCAGGGACATACGAGCAGTACTTC.

The chain employs TRBV5-6 and TRBJ2-7; a possible D gene is TRBD2 (6 bases). V dropped 6 bases and J dropped 4 bases, with 20 bases sitting between them. The CDR3 length is 15 residues. Germline CDR1 is SGHDT and CDR2 is YYEEEE. DNA for the CDR3: TGTGCCAGCAACTCCGCCCGTGCGGGAACTTACGAGCAGTACTTC. This encodes CASNSARAGTYEQYF.

This clone appeared a few times. The V call is TRBV19, the J call TRBJ1-1; tentatively, D is TRBD1 (5 bases). Trimming removed 10 bases from V and 7 bases from J, with 13 bases in between. The CDR3 contains 11 residues. The V gene's germline CDR1 is LNHDA and CDR2 SQIVND (reference sequence). The CDR3 DNA follows: TGTGCCACCAGCTCGGGGGGTGAAGCTTTCTTT. The encoded protein is CATSSGGEAFF.

The chain carries TRBV5-1 and TRBJ1-1, with D possibly being TRBD1 (5 bases). Trimming cost V 4 bases and J 3 bases, with 19 bases left between them. Germline V gene data show CDR1 as SGHRS and CDR2 as YFSETQ. CDR3 length: 16 residues. The CDR3 region has the DNA TGCGCCAGCAGCACAGGAACTTTACGTTTGGACACTGAAGCTTTCTTT. This encodes CASSTGTLRLDTEAFF. Full variable domain (rest looked up from reference TRBV5-1 and TRBJ1-1): KAGVTQTPRYLIKTRGQQVTLSCSPISGHRSVSWYQQTPGQGLQFLFEYFSETQRNKGNFPGRFSGRQFSNSRSEMNVSTLELGDSALYLCASSTGTLRLDTEAFFGQGTRLTVV.

On this clone itself: Other DNA sequences from this sample encode an identical CDR3 as well. The genes are TRBV30 and TRBJ1-1; D remains unclear. This CDR3 contains 13 residues. V lost 0 bases and J lost 0, with 5 bases in between. Germline-derived CDR1 and CDR2 are GTSNPN and SVGIG (reference sequence). The CDR3 DNA sequence: TGTGCCTGGAGTGTTCAGGTGAACACTGAAGCTTTCTTT. Amino acid sequence: CAWSVQVNTEAFF.

The gene calls are TRBV7-9 and TRBJ2-3, with D possibly being TRBD1 (5 bases). CDR1 and CDR2 (germline): SEHNR, FQNEAQ (reference sequence). There are 12 residues in the CDR3. Trimming removed 5 bases at V and 9 bases at J, with 12 bases between. The CDR3 DNA is TGTGCCAGCAGCCTCGGGCAGGGAACGCAGTATTTT. Translated, it gives CASSLGQGTQYF. The full variable domain, rest sourced from reference TRBV7-9 and TRBJ2-3, is DTGVSQNPRHKITKRGQNVTFRCDPISEHNRLYWYRQTLGQGPEFLTYFQNEAQLEKSRLLSDRFSAERPKGSFSTLEIQRTEQGDSAMYLCASSLGQGTQYFGPGTRLTVL.

The chain recombines TRBV28 with TRBJ1-2; tentatively, D is TRBD1 (6 bases). The CDR3 is 16 residues long. The germline gives CDR1 MDHEN, CDR2 SYDVKM. V lost 5 bases, J lost 0 bases, and 16 bases lay in between. The CDR3 is CASSPWTVLANYGYTF. CDR3 coding DNA: TGTGCCAGCAGTCCGTGGACAGTCTTAGCTAACTATGGCTACACCTTC.

The J gene is TRBJ2-1, the V gene TRBV25-1; D is undetermined. Trimming removed 6 bases from V and 0 bases from J, with 6 bases in between. The CDR3 loop spans 13 amino acids. Germline V lookup: CDR1 MGHDK, CDR2 SYGVNS. The CDR3 is CASRAYSYNEQFF. As DNA, the CDR3 is TGTGCCAGCAGAGCATACTCCTACAATGAGCAGTTCTTC.

This chain uses TRBV6-5 with TRBJ1-6; D remains unclear. With 2 bases removed from V and 5 bases from J, the gap between germline ends came to 10 bases. CDR1 is MNHEY and CDR2 is SVGAGI in the germline V gene. The CDR3 runs 15 residues. DNA for the CDR3: TGTGCCAGCAGTTACAACGCTCGGGATAATTCACCCCTCCACTTT. Translated: CASSYNARDNSPLHF.